This entry describes one TCR beta chain. This sample is part of a study of blood T cell repertoires in COVID-19. TCRdb's copy holds only in-frame clones and misses some; the assay was immunoSEQ multiplex PCR. The table shows roughly 250,000 clones, with approximately 89% occurring only once. Sequenced: peripheral blood. This TCR was recovered from a woman aged 45-59 years with acute or convalescent COVID-19.

The CDR3 sequence: CSASSSQGHKGPEQFF. In nucleotides, the CDR3 is TGCAGTGCTAGTTCATCGCAGGGGCATAAGGGACCTGAGCAGTTCTTC. The J gene is TRBJ2-1, the V gene TRBV20-1; D is possibly TRBD1 (6 bases). Germline V lookup: CDR1 DFQATT, CDR2 SNEGSKA (reference sequence). Trimming took off 3 bases at V and 9 bases at J, with 24 bases between the two ends. The CDR3 length is 16 residues.